The following is a T cell receptor beta chain sequence with its context. Its target is not known. The data were obtained in a study of siplizumab effects on memory and regulatory T cells. There are 18 residues in the CDR3. V lost 4 bases and J lost 0; bases outside the gene matches: 10. Germline CDR1 MDHEN, CDR2 SYDVKM. Only in-frame clones appear in the TCRdb table, and some are missing; sequencing was by immunoSEQ multiplex PCR. This sample has fewer than 100,000 clones, with approximately 95% found just once. Whole-study results and caveats: Under siplizumab, alloreactive sequences traced to unstimulated CD4+ memory cells were significantly reduced.

This TCR was recovered from a human donor in good health. This rearrangement joins TRBV28 to TRBJ2-4; TRBD1 matches at 9 bases. Source material: CD8+ T cells sorted from blood. CDR3 residues: CASSSFRDRVLAKNIQYF. The CDR3 region has the DNA TGTGCCAGCAGTTCTTTCCGGGACAGGGTCCTAGCCAAAAACATTCAGTACTTC.